This TCR beta chain is from a study of cytomegalovirus exposure and HLA in healthy donors. General observations from the study: Whilst most TCR sequences proved rare, a subset of public TCRs occurred across many donors. The study recorded more than 150 TCR beta chains that were cytomegalovirus-associated. In vitro experiments confirmed that three CMV-associated chains were specific for CMV antigens.

Sequenced by immunoSEQ multiplex PCR; TCRdb stores in-frame clones only, minus some. The sample lists fewer than 400,000 clones; roughly 86% were seen once. The CDR3 consists of 14 residues. V was clipped by 4 bases and J by 1 base, with 8 bases between them. Germline V lookup: CDR1 LNHDA, CDR2 SQIVND (reference sequence). This clone was recorded a few times. Antigen: not known. The sample comprised PBMCs. The chain uses TRBV19 and TRBJ2-1; D is possibly TRBD1 (5 bases). The clonotype originates from a man in his thirties or forties in good health and CMV-seronegative. DNA of the CDR3: TGTGCCAGTAGTAGCCCAGGGTCCTACAATGAGCAGTTCTTC. Its translation is CASSSPGSYNEQFF.